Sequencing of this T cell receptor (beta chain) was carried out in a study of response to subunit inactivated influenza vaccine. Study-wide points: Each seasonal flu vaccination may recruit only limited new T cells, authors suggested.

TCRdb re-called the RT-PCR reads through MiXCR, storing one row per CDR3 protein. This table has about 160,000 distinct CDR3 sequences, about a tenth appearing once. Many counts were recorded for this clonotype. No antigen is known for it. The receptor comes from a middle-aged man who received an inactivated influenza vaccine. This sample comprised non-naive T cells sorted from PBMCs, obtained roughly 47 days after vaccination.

As DNA, the CDR3 is TGTGCCAGCAGCTTGTCCCGGTCCTCCTACGAGCAGTACTTC. Translated: CASSLSRSSYEQYF. The J gene is TRBJ2-7, the V gene TRBV5-6; D not resolved. CDR3 length: 14 residues. V was trimmed by 1 base and J by 0 bases, leaving 8 bases between them. Germline V lookup: CDR1 SGHDT, CDR2 YYEEEE. Variable domain in full (rest from reference TRBV5-6 and TRBJ2-7): DAGVTQSPTHLIKTRGQQVTLRCSPKSGHDTVSWYQQALGQGPQFIFQYYEEEERQRGNFPDRFSGHQFPNYSSELNVNALLLGDSALYLCASSLSRSSYEQYFGPGTRLTVT.